A selection of T cell receptor beta chains follows, all from one sample in a study of metastatic and nonmetastatic thyroid tumors. TCRdb reanalyzed the PCR reads via MiXCR. This table has 43,000 or so clones, less than 4.5% appearing once. Sequencing input: blood. The receptors derive from a female donor with papillary thyroid cancer or a benign thyroid nodule (not recorded which). Some clones in this sample may be carry-over from other donors' samples. Each CDR3 is given with its conserved first and last residue. The order of the fields is clone size, V gene, D gene, J gene, CDR3 protein, CDR3 DNA. D genes are given only for firm matches. Clone size is shown for a subset of rows, as once, few, many or a class of expanded clone.

clone size: -
V gene: TRBV5-4
D gene: -
J gene: TRBJ2-7
CDR3 protein: CASSLDWGEQYF
CDR3 DNA: TGTGCCAGCAGCTTGGATTGGGGCGAGCAGTACTTC

clone size: many
V gene: TRBV3-1
D gene: TRBD2
J gene: TRBJ2-1
CDR3 protein: CASSHSGSGYNEQFF
CDR3 DNA: TGTGCCAGCAGCCATAGCGGGAGTGGCTACAATGAGCAGTTCTTC

clone size: medium-sized
V gene: TRBV6-1
D gene: -
J gene: TRBJ2-1
CDR3 protein: CASQSSYNEQFF
CDR3 DNA: TGTGCCAGCCAAAGCTCCTACAATGAGCAGTTCTTC

clone size: many
V gene: TRBV29-1
D gene: TRBD2
J gene: TRBJ2-5
CDR3 protein: CSVDGLAGGKQETQYF
CDR3 DNA: TGCAGCGTCGACGGACTAGCGGGAGGGAAACAAGAGACCCAGTACTTC

clone size: many
V gene: TRBV10-2
D gene: -
J gene: TRBJ2-4
CDR3 protein: CASRDIAKNIQYF
CDR3 DNA: TGCGCCAGCAGGGACATAGCCAAAAACATTCAGTACTTC

clone size: medium-sized
V gene: TRBV6-1
D gene: -
J gene: TRBJ2-1
CDR3 protein: CASTLGAGSYNEQFF
CDR3 DNA: TGTGCCAGCACTCTCGGGGCGGGCTCCTACAATGAGCAGTTCTTC

clone size: many
V gene: TRBV9
D gene: TRBD2
J gene: TRBJ2-1
CDR3 protein: CATARTSGSDEQFF
CDR3 DNA: TGTGCCACTGCGCGGACTAGCGGGAGCGATGAGCAGTTCTTC

clone size: -
V gene: TRBV3-1
D gene: -
J gene: TRBJ2-6
CDR3 protein: CASSQGGANVLTF
CDR3 DNA: TGTGCCAGCAGCCAAGGGGGGGCCAACGTCCTGACTTTC

clone size: -
V gene: TRBV5-1
D gene: TRBD2
J gene: TRBJ2-3
CDR3 protein: CASSLTSGGTDTQYF
CDR3 DNA: TGCGCCAGCAGCTTGACTAGCGGGGGCACAGATACGCAGTATTTT

clone size: many
V gene: TRBV7-9
D gene: -
J gene: TRBJ2-7
CDR3 protein: CASSDRDTYEQYF
CDR3 DNA: TGTGCCAGCAGCGACCGGGACACCTACGAGCAGTACTTC

clone size: few
V gene: TRBV24-1
D gene: -
J gene: TRBJ2-7
CDR3 protein: CASGDRCVYEQYF
CDR3 DNA: TGTGCCAGCGGAGACAGGTGTGTCTACGAGCAGTACTTC

clone size: many
V gene: TRBV30
D gene: -
J gene: TRBJ2-2
CDR3 protein: CAWSPLGGSTGELFF
CDR3 DNA: TGTGCCTGGAGTCCACTGGGGGGTTCGACCGGGGAGCTGTTTTTT

clone size: -
V gene: TRBV20-1
D gene: -
J gene: TRBJ2-7
CDR3 protein: CSASVGDPYEQYF
CDR3 DNA: TGCAGTGCTAGTGTTGGGGATCCCTACGAGCAGTACTTC

clone size: few
V gene: TRBV7-2
D gene: TRBD1
J gene: TRBJ1-3
CDR3 protein: CASSLGQGKNGNTIYF
CDR3 DNA: TGTGCCAGCAGCCTGGGACAGGGAAAAAATGGAAACACCATATATTTT

clone size: -
V gene: TRBV5-4
D gene: -
J gene: TRBJ2-3
CDR3 protein: CASSQRVAASTDTQYF
CDR3 DNA: TGTGCCAGCAGTCAGAGGGTGGCGGCTAGCACAGATACGCAGTATTTT

clone size: -
V gene: TRBV12-3/TRBV12-4
D gene: TRBD2
J gene: TRBJ2-1
CDR3 protein: CASSWSGVSYNEQFF
CDR3 DNA: TGTGCCAGCAGTTGGAGCGGGGTATCCTACAATGAGCAGTTCTTC

clone size: few
V gene: TRBV19
D gene: TRBD1
J gene: TRBJ1-3
CDR3 protein: CASKVTGGNTIYF
CDR3 DNA: TGTGCCAGTAAGGTGACAGGGGGAAACACCATATATTTT

clone size: -
V gene: TRBV6-1
D gene: TRBD1
J gene: TRBJ1-1
CDR3 protein: CASSSGTGHTEAFF
CDR3 DNA: TGTGCCAGCAGTTCCGGGACAGGGCACACTGAAGCTTTCTTT

clone size: many
V gene: TRBV2
D gene: -
J gene: TRBJ1-6
CDR3 protein: CASSEMRRTYNSPLHF
CDR3 DNA: TGTGCCAGCAGTGAAATGAGGAGAACCTATAATTCACCCCTCCACTTT

clone size: -
V gene: TRBV6-1
D gene: TRBD1
J gene: TRBJ2-7
CDR3 protein: CASSEQPGTGLGEQYF
CDR3 DNA: TGTGCCAGCAGTGAACAACCCGGGACAGGTTTAGGCGAGCAGTACTTC

clone size: -
V gene: TRBV20-1
D gene: TRBD1
J gene: TRBJ1-6
CDR3 protein: CSARLGQGRSPLHF
CDR3 DNA: TGCAGTGCTAGGCTAGGACAGGGACGTTCACCCCTCCACTTT

clone size: few
V gene: TRBV19
D gene: -
J gene: TRBJ2-7
CDR3 protein: CASSLQQSEYEQYF
CDR3 DNA: TGTGCCAGTAGTCTCCAACAGAGCGAATACGAGCAGTACTTC

clone size: many
V gene: TRBV11-3
D gene: TRBD2
J gene: TRBJ2-1
CDR3 protein: CASSFRGLAGPHNEQFF
CDR3 DNA: TGTGCCAGCAGCTTCCGGGGACTAGCGGGACCCCACAATGAGCAGTTCTTC

clone size: many
V gene: TRBV11-3
D gene: -
J gene: TRBJ2-1
CDR3 protein: CASNVQGTMKQFF
CDR3 DNA: TGTGCCAGCAACGTCCAGGGAACAATGAAGCAGTTCTTC

clone size: -
V gene: TRBV10-3
D gene: -
J gene: TRBJ2-5
CDR3 protein: CAIRPPVPQETQYF
CDR3 DNA: TGTGCCATCCGACCCCCAGTGCCTCAAGAGACCCAGTACTTC